The rows below give T cell receptor beta chains drawn from one sample of a study of T cell changes during pregnancy in multiple sclerosis. Method: immunoSEQ multiplex PCR; TCRdb's copy keeps in-frame clones and lacks some. The profile shows around 69,000 clones, 92% of them singletons. Sequenced here: peripheral blood, sampled in the third trimester of pregnancy. The receptors were sampled from a female donor in good health, enrolled as a control in a pregnancy study. The CDR3 runs from the conserved cysteine through the conserved F or W. The D gene is left open where the match is weak. Rows may omit the clone size; those that give it use once, few, many or a size class.

D,V,J,size,DNA,CDR3
.,TRBV5-4,TRBJ2-3,.,TGTGCCAGCAGCTTGGGGCTGGGGGGGCACGACACAGATACGCAGTATTTT,CASSLGLGGHDTDTQYF
TRBD2,TRBV7-9,TRBJ2-2,.,TGTGCCAGCAAGTGGGCTAGCGGGAACAACGGGGAGCTGTTTTTT,CASKWASGNNGELFF
TRBD1,TRBV19,TRBJ1-5,few,TGTGCCAGTAGTCCAACAGGGGTTCATCAGCCCCAGCATTTT,CASSPTGVHQPQHF
.,TRBV6-5,TRBJ2-5,.,TGTGCCAGCAGTCTGAACATACAAGAGACCCAGTACTTC,CASSLNIQETQYF
.,TRBV5-4,TRBJ1-3,once,TGTGCCAGCAGTTACCCGGGACAACGCTCTGGAAACACCATATATTTT,CASSYPGQRSGNTIYF
.,TRBV19,TRBJ2-7,.,TGTGCCAGTAGTATAGGCCCTGGGGCTGAGCAGTACTTC,CASSIGPGAEQYF
TRBD2,TRBV12-5,TRBJ2-1,once,TGTGCTAGTGGTAAGACTAGCGTGAATGAGCAGTTCTTC,CASGKTSVNEQFF
.,TRBV7-6,TRBJ2-5,.,TGTGCCAGCAGCTTAGTACATGAGACCCAGTACTTC,CASSLVHETQYF
.,TRBV7-2,TRBJ2-5,.,TGTGCCAGCAGCTTAGCGCTCTTAGCGTGGCAGACCCAGTACTTC,CASSLALLAWQTQYF
.,TRBV5-5,TRBJ2-7,.,TGTGCCAGCAGGGGGTTGGGCTGGGGCCCAGAGCAGTACTTC,CASRGLGWGPEQYF
TRBD2,TRBV28,TRBJ2-7,.,TGTGCCAGCAGTTTAGGGACTAGCAACCACGAGCAGTACTTC,CASSLGTSNHEQYF
.,TRBV5-1,TRBJ1-6,.,TGCGCCAGCAGGGTCGGCTGGAGTGTGGATAATTCACCCCTCCACTTT,CASRVGWSVDNSPLHF
.,TRBV18,TRBJ2-7,.,TGTGCCAGCTCACCACGCTTCGGGAGCCTTGTCTACGAGCAGTACTTC,CASSPRFGSLVYEQYF
TRBD1,TRBV7-9,TRBJ2-2,.,TGTGCCAGCAGCAAAAGCGACAGGGGAGGGAACACCGGGGAGCTGTTTTTT,CASSKSDRGGNTGELFF
.,TRBV27,TRBJ2-7,once,TGTGCCAGCTCAAGGACTTTCGTAGGCACCTACGAGCAGTACTTC,CASSRTFVGTYEQYF
TRBD1,TRBV7-2,TRBJ2-3,.,TGTGCCAGCAGCTCAGGGGGACGGGCAACAGATACGCAGTATTTT,CASSSGGRATDTQYF
.,TRBV19,TRBJ2-7,.,TGTGCCAGTAGAGGAACAGGGCGCGAGCAGTACTTC,CASRGTGREQYF
.,TRBV14,TRBJ2-1,.,TGTGCCAGCAGCCAAACTCAGGTCCTGTGGGACAATGAGCAGTTCTTC,CASSQTQVLWDNEQFF
.,TRBV7-2,TRBJ2-7,.,TGTGCCAGCAACGGAGCGAGTTACGAGCAGTACTTC,CASNGASYEQYF
.,TRBV28,TRBJ2-1,.,TGTGCCAGCAGTTTATGGTCAGGAAGTGAATACAATGAGCAGTTCTTC,CASSLWSGSEYNEQFF
TRBD1,TRBV5-5,TRBJ2-4,.,TGTGCCAGCAGCAGGGACAGTCTCTCCAAAAACATTCAGTACTTC,CASSRDSLSKNIQYF
.,TRBV9,TRBJ1-2,.,TGTGCCAGCAGCGCCCAGTTGTCACAGCGGACCTATGGCTACACCTTC,CASSAQLSQRTYGYTF
TRBD2,TRBV10-1,TRBJ2-5,.,TGCGCCAGCAGTGGTGGACTAGTTTACGAGACCCAGTACTTC,CASSGGLVYETQYF
.,TRBV7-3,TRBJ2-2,.,TGTGCCAGCACCAAGAACACCGGGGAGCTGTTTTTT,CASTKNTGELFF
.,TRBV5-1,TRBJ2-1,.,TGCGCCAGCACCCCGCCCGGGTACAATGAGCAGTTCTTC,CASTPPGYNEQFF
TRBD2,TRBV5-1,TRBJ2-3,.,TGCGCCAGCAGCCCGGGGCGGGGGGGACCAGATACGCAGTATTTT,CASSPGRGGPDTQYF
TRBD1,TRBV28,TRBJ2-5,.,TGTGCCAGCCGGACAGGGTCAGGGGAAGAGACCCAGTACTTC,CASRTGSGEETQYF
TRBD2,TRBV7-3,TRBJ2-3,.,TGTGCCAGCAGCTTCGGACTAGCCGCTGATACGCAGTATTTT,CASSFGLAADTQYF
.,TRBV21-1,TRBJ2-5,.,TGTGCCAGCAGCAGGCACAGGGGGCTGTTGGATGAGACCCAGTACTTC,CASSRHRGLLDETQYF
TRBD2,TRBV6-1,TRBJ2-5,.,TGTGCCAGCAGTGAGATCCCCCTAGCGGGGGGGTCGGAGACCCAGTACTTC,CASSEIPLAGGSETQYF
TRBD1,TRBV6-6,TRBJ1-3,.,TGTGCCAGCAGTTTACCTCCCCAGGGGGCTGGAAACACCATATATTTT,CASSLPPQGAGNTIYF
.,TRBV27,TRBJ2-1,.,TGTGCCAGCAGTTTTTTGGGATCAGGGGTAGTCAGAAATGAGCAGTTCTTC,CASSFLGSGVVRNEQFF
.,TRBV21-1,TRBJ1-1,.,TGTGCCCGGGTGCTCCTGACAGGGTCCAACACTGAAGCTTTCTTT,CARVLLTGSNTEAFF
.,TRBV9,TRBJ1-3,.,TGTGCCAGCAGACCGAGCTCTGGAAACACCATATATTTT,CASRPSSGNTIYF
.,TRBV2,TRBJ2-7,.,TGTGCCAGCAGTGGAAACGGGAAGAATGAGGGCTCCTACGAGCAGTACTTC,CASSGNGKNEGSYEQYF
TRBD2,TRBV5-4,TRBJ2-7,once,TGTGCCAGCAGCTTGGGCGGGACTAGCGGGGGTTACGAGCAGTACTTC,CASSLGGTSGGYEQYF
.,TRBV7-2,TRBJ2-7,.,TGTGCCAGCAGCTTAGCCAGGGTGAGCTCCTACGAGCAGTACTTC,CASSLARVSSYEQYF
.,TRBV30,TRBJ2-1,.,TGTGCCCTGACCCTAGATTACTACAATGAGCAGTTCTTC,CALTLDYYNEQFF
TRBD1,TRBV19,TRBJ2-1,once,TGTGCCAGTAGTATCCAGGGGGCGGTCAATGAGCAGTTCTTC,CASSIQGAVNEQFF
.,TRBV11-3,TRBJ2-7,.,TGTGCCAGCAGCTTAGTCCTGGGGGCCGAGCAGTACTTC,CASSLVLGAEQYF